The next 24 T cell receptor beta chains were all read from a single sample in a study of blood T cell repertoires in COVID-19. Some clones are missing from TCRdb's copy, which holds only in-frame ones; the method was immunoSEQ multiplex PCR. The data show a few hundred thousand clones, approximately 83% seen once. Sequenced material: PBMCs or T cells enriched from blood (not recorded which). All receptors come from a young man who had recovered from COVID-19.

The chain is built from TRBV4-3 and TRBJ2-2; D is unresolved. The V end lost 8 bases, the J end lost 2 bases, and 12 bases lay between the germline ends. The CDR3 runs to 14 residues. Germline V gene lookup returns CDR1 LGHNA and CDR2 YSLEER. The CDR3, as DNA: TGCGCCAGCGAGGTTGGCGGCAACACCGGGGAGCTGTTTTTT. Translated, it gives CASEVGGNTGELFF.

This clone appeared a single time. This chain joins TRBV12-3 or TRBV12-4 and TRBJ1-2, with D unclear. The CDR3 contains 13 residues. Between the trimmed V and J ends, which lost 3 bases and 7 bases, there was a span of 12 bases. CDR3: CASSFSLGSGYTF. The CDR3, as DNA: TGTGCCAGCAGTTTCAGTTTAGGGAGTGGCTACACCTTC.

This clone was picked up one time. The rearrangement joins TRBV4-2 to TRBJ1-1, with 7 bases fitting TRBD1. V lost 2 bases, J lost 7 bases, and 4 bases stayed unmatched. This CDR3 contains 13 residues. Germline V gene data show CDR1 as LGHNA and CDR2 as YNFKEQ. CDR3 amino acids: CASSQMTGIEAFF. The CDR3 DNA reads as TGTGCCAGCAGCCAAATGACAGGGATTGAAGCTTTCTTT.

In this sample, this clone turned up a few times. The chain employs TRBV3-1 (or the pseudogene TRBV3-2) and TRBJ1-5; 11 bases line up with TRBD1. This CDR3 spans 16 amino acids. After removal of 2 bases from V and 4 bases from J, the junction contained 4 bases not matched to a gene. CDR1 is LGHDT and CDR2 is YNNKEL in the germline V gene (reference sequence). The CDR3 here is CASSQSGTGGNQPQHF. The CDR3, as DNA: TGTGCCAGCAGCCAATCCGGGACAGGGGGGAATCAGCCCCAGCATTTT.

The V call is TRBV2, the J call TRBJ2-1, with TRBD1 identical over 9 bases. Losses at the gene ends were 5 bases for V and 7 bases for J; bases not matched to a gene: 9. In germline, CDR1 is SNHLY, CDR2 FYNNEI. The CDR3 length is 15 residues. The CDR3 here is CASSLGQGRTNEQFF. The CDR3 coding sequence is TGTGCCAGCAGTCTCGGACAGGGGAGGACAAATGAGCAGTTCTTC.

The chain recombines TRBV20-1 with TRBJ1-1, with a weak D call TRBD1 (5 bases). The CDR3 sequence is 11 residues long. Trimming took 3 bases from V and 7 from J, leaving 9 bases between them. Germline values: CDR1 DFQATT, CDR2 SNEGSKA (reference sequence). CDR3 sequence: CSARPTVEAFF. The DNA of the CDR3 is TGCAGTGCTAGGCCGACAGTTGAAGCTTTCTTT.

The genes are TRBV4-1 and TRBJ2-2; D is possibly TRBD2 (7 bases). Trimming removed 3 bases from V and 2 bases from J, with 19 bases in between. Germline assignment: CDR1 MGHRA and CDR2 YSYEKL. The CDR3 loop spans 18 amino acids. CDR3 amino acids: CASSQGAVAGANTGELFF. The CDR3 DNA follows: TGCGCCAGCAGCCAGGGAGCCGTGGCGGGGGCAAACACCGGGGAGCTGTTTTTT.

The chain links TRBV18 to TRBJ2-5; perhaps TRBD2 as D (5 bases). This CDR3 contains 16 residues. CDR1 is KGHSH, CDR2 LQKENI, per germline. With 2 bases removed from V and 3 bases from J, the gap between germline ends came to 16 bases. As DNA, the CDR3 is TGTGCCAGCTCACCAGGCCTCACCGGGGTAGAAGAGACCCAGTACTTC. Translated, it gives CASSPGLTGVEETQYF.

J is TRBJ1-3 and V is TRBV10-3; 7 bases match TRBD1. CDR3 size: 16 residues. J lost 0 bases, V lost 6 bases, and 8 bases had no gene match. Germline CDR1 and CDR2: ENHRY and SYGVKD. CDR3 region: CAIRASTGASGNTIYF. In DNA, the CDR3 is TGTGCCATCAGAGCCTCCACAGGGGCCTCTGGAAACACCATATATTTT.

This rearrangement joins TRBV6-6 to TRBJ1-2; 9 positions agree with TRBD1. CDR3 size: 16 residues. Germline CDR1 is MNHNY and CDR2 is SVGAGI (reference sequence). Germline trimming cut 7 bases from V and 0 bases from J; bases unmatched to any gene: 9. The DNA for the CDR3 is TGTGCCAGCACCCAACTGAACAGGGGGCCTAACTATGGCTACACCTTC. Its protein product is CASTQLNRGPNYGYTF.

The chain is built from TRBV29-1 and TRBJ2-7, with 11 bases aligning to TRBD1. The CDR3 consists of 17 residues. V lost 1 base to trimming and J lost 4 bases; unmatched junction nucleotides: 12. Germline CDR1 and CDR2: SQVTM and ANQGSEA. The CDR3 spells CSVEVFLVDRGLYEQYF. The CDR3 DNA sequence: TGCAGCGTTGAAGTATTTTTGGTGGACAGGGGGCTATACGAGCAGTACTTC.

This sequence joins TRBV21-1 and TRBJ1-2; TRBD1 reflects the table's D call only, with no check against the DNA. TRBV21-1 counts as a pseudogene. The CDR3 is 16 amino acids. CDR3 coding DNA: TGTGCCAGCAGCAAAGAGCAGGAACAGCCACCAAGGGGCTACACCTTC. The encoded protein is CASSKEQEQPPRGYTF.

The rearrangement joins TRBV4-1 to TRBJ2-2; 12 bases are shared with TRBD2. Unmatched junction bases numbered 6, after V lost 0 bases and J lost 4 bases. The CDR3 covers 18 residues. CDR1 is MGHRA and CDR2 is YSYEKL in the germline V gene. CDR3 sequence reads: CASSQDPSGGAGTGELFF. The CDR3, as DNA: TGCGCCAGCAGCCAAGACCCTAGCGGGGGGGCTGGCACCGGGGAGCTGTTTTTT.

The chain employs TRBV7-8 and TRBJ1-6; 8 nucleotides agree with TRBD1. V shed 2 bases, J shed 10 bases, and the junction held 4 bases outside the gene matches. The germline V gene has CDR1 SGHVS and CDR2 FQNEAQ. There are 14 residues in the CDR3. The CDR3, as DNA: TGTGCCAGCAGCTTACCCGGGACAGGATCACCCCTCCACTTT. Residues: CASSLPGTGSPLHF.

This clone was recorded only once. The chain links TRBV2 to TRBJ1-4; D remains ambiguous. The CDR3 has 13 amino acids. Trimming pared 6 bases from V and 7 bases from J, leaving 12 bases between. Germline V gives CDR1 SNHLY, CDR2 FYNNEI. DNA of the CDR3: TGTGCCAGCAGGGGAGGTCCGGGTGAAAAACTGTTTTTT. It specifies CASRGGPGEKLFF.

The chain joins TRBV4-1 to TRBJ1-6; D remains ambiguous. Germline V gene data show CDR1 as MGHRA and CDR2 as YSYEKL. The CDR3 loop spans 15 amino acids. V lost 6 bases and J lost 13, with 22 bases in between. CDR3 nucleotide sequence: TGCGCCAGCAGGACTGATATTAACCTCGATGGGCCCCTCCACTTT. Translated: CASRTDINLDGPLHF.

This chain connects TRBV19 to TRBJ1-1, with TRBD1 matching over 7 bases. CDR3 size: 15 residues. After removal of 6 bases from V and 1 base from J, the junction contained 8 bases not matched to a gene. Germline values: CDR1 LNHDA, CDR2 SQIVND (reference sequence). This chain's CDR3 is CASRSTGAKNTEAFF. CDR3 in DNA: TGTGCCAGTAGGTCCACAGGGGCGAAGAACACTGAAGCTTTCTTT. The full variable domain, with the rest looked up from reference TRBV19 and TRBJ1-1, is DGGITQSPKYLFRKEGQNVTLSCEQNLNHDAMYWYRQDPGQGLRLIYYSQIVNDFQKGDIAEGYSVSREKKESFPLTVTSAQKNPTAFYLCASRSTGAKNTEAFFGQGTRLTVV.

Of note for this clone: This same CDR3 is encoded by further DNA sequences in the sample. The chain links TRBV9 to TRBJ2-5; 9 bases agree with TRBD2. J lost 5 bases, V lost 0 bases, and 2 bases had no gene match. In germline, CDR1 is SGDLS, CDR2 YYNGEE. The CDR3 runs 14 residues. Here the CDR3 reads CASSVGLAGETQYF. The CDR3 coding sequence is TGTGCCAGCAGCGTAGGGCTAGCGGGGGAGACCCAGTACTTC.

The chain uses TRBV27 and TRBJ1-2, with D perhaps TRBD1 (6 bases). CDR1 and CDR2 from the germline V gene are MNHEY and SMNVEV (reference sequence). The CDR3 sequence is 17 residues long. Trimming shortened V by 7 bases and J by 1 base, and 22 bases separated the two germline ends. The CDR3 nucleotides are TGTGCCAGCACTGTTACAGGGATCGGCCGTGGTAACTATGGCTACACCTTC. Its protein is CASTVTGIGRGNYGYTF.

The chain uses TRBV2 and TRBJ2-5; 10 bases are shared with TRBD1. The germline gives CDR1 SNHLY, CDR2 FYNNEI. This CDR3 has 16 amino acids. J was trimmed by 4 bases and V by 6 bases; bases with no gene match: 11. The CDR3 DNA follows: TGTGCCAGCAGGGACCTGTGGACAGGGGGGGGAGAGACCCAGTACTTC. Its translation is CASRDLWTGGGETQYF.

Sample share makes this clone medium-sized. The chain has TRBV6-5 and TRBJ2-2; 10 bases are shared with TRBD1. CDR3 length: 14 amino acids. V dropped 6 bases and J dropped 3; count of bases not matched to a gene: 1. The germline V gene encodes CDR1 MNHEY and CDR2 SVGAGI. As DNA, the CDR3 is TGTGCCAGCAGGACAGGGGGCGACACCGGGGAGCTGTTTTTT. Translating it yields CASRTGGDTGELFF.

The J gene is TRBJ1-1, the V gene TRBV6-1; no clear D gene. The germline CDR1 and CDR2 sequences are MNHNS and SASEGT. V gave up 1 base and J gave up 1 base, with 10 bases separating them. The CDR3 length is 15 residues. The CDR3 DNA is TGTGCCAGCAGTGAAGAACTGTTATCGAACACTGAAGCTTTCTTT. This gives the protein CASSEELLSNTEAFF.

As concerns this clone: Different DNA sequences within this sample yield the same CDR3. The chain is built from TRBV4-1 and TRBJ1-5; 7 positions match TRBD1. Looked up from germline, CDR1 is MGHRA and CDR2 is YSYEKL. V lost 4 bases to trimming and J lost 2 bases; unmatched junction nucleotides: 2. The CDR3 is 14 amino acids. The CDR3 DNA follows: TGCGCCAGCAGCCCTGGACAGGGCAATCAGCCCCAGCATTTT. Translating it yields CASSPGQGNQPQHF.

The chain recombines TRBV19 with TRBJ1-5; D is uncertain. The V end lost 2 bases, the J end lost 0 bases, and 11 bases lay between the germline ends. The CDR3 is 16 residues long. The V gene's germline CDR1 is LNHDA and CDR2 SQIVND (reference sequence). The CDR3 reads CASSIRSGSSNQPQHF. The CDR3 DNA sequence: TGTGCCAGTAGTATAAGGAGTGGCAGTAGCAATCAGCCCCAGCATTTT.